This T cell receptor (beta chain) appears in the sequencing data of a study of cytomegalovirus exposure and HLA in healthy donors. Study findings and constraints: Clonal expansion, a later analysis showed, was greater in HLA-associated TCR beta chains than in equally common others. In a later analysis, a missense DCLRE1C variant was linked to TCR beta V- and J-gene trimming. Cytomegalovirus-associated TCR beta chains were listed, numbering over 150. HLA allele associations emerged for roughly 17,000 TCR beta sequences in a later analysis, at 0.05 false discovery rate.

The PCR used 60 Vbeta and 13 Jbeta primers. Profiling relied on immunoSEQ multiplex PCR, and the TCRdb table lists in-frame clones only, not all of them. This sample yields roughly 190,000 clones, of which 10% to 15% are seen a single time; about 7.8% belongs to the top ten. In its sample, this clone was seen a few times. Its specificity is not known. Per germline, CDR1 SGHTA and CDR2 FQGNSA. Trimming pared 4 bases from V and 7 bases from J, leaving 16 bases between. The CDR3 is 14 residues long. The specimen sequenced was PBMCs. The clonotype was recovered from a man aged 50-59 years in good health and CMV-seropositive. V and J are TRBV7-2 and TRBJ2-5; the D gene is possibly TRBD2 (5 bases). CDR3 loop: CASSSMDSGVTQYF. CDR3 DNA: TGTGCCAGCAGCTCCATGGACTCAGGCGTGACCCAGTACTTC.